The rows below give T cell receptor beta chains drawn from one sample of a study of T cells expressing NK-cell markers. From the 5' RACE reads, TCRdb lists one entry per CDR3 protein and no DNA. The sample holds some 110,000 distinct CDR3 sequences. The sequenced material came from blood T cells: a sorted CD56 or NKG2C T cell subset, CD4+ or CD8+ T cells, or bulk PBMC T cells (not recorded which). The source of these receptors is a woman aged 18-70 years in good health. Each CDR3 is given with its conserved first and last residue.

CDR3 protein,J gene,V gene
CASSLPPGGSSYNEQFF,TRBJ2-1,TRBV11-2
CASSQSKGLASTYNEQFF,TRBJ2-1,TRBV23-1
CATDAPFTDTQYF,TRBJ2-3,TRBV28
CSVGFVYEQYF,TRBJ2-7,TRBV29-1
CASSLERQGEVTGELFF,TRBJ2-2,TRBV11-2
CSADDRPGNTIYF,TRBJ1-3,TRBV20-1
CAAGDPAGSTGELFF,TRBJ2-2,TRBV3-1
CASSFRDIGDNEQFF,TRBJ2-1,TRBV12-3/TRBV12-4
CASSSWTGAMDNEQFF,TRBJ2-1,TRBV7-8
CASSATGGDLDTQYF,TRBJ2-3,TRBV14
CASSLYRGGVSYNEQFF,TRBJ2-1,TRBV28
CSASNTGSYNEQFF,TRBJ2-1,TRBV20-1
CAISEPPGDEQYF,TRBJ2-7,TRBV10-3
CSARHTLGSYEQYF,TRBJ2-7,TRBV20-1
CSVDTGSYEQYF,TRBJ2-7,TRBV29-1
CASSIGTSGADTQYF,TRBJ2-3,TRBV9
CASSYSGVYNEQFF,TRBJ2-1,TRBV6-5
CASSQEASGGAIETQYF,TRBJ2-5,TRBV3-1
CATSRDVGNQETQYF,TRBJ2-5,TRBV15
CSARDQGQTEAFF,TRBJ1-1,TRBV20-1
CASRTQDTANYGYTF,TRBJ1-2,TRBV28
CAISPILGQGQETQYF,TRBJ2-5,TRBV10-3
CASRAGTPYGYTF,TRBJ1-2,TRBV12-3/TRBV12-4
CATSAWAGGEELFF,TRBJ1-4,TRBV15
CASSPQLSSYEQYF,TRBJ2-7,TRBV27
CASSPTGGEVVDTQYF,TRBJ2-3,TRBV4-3
CASSVLNTEAFF,TRBJ1-1,TRBV2
CASSSLMQGANTEAFF,TRBJ1-1,TRBV27
CASIPTGQSYGYTF,TRBJ1-2,TRBV21-1
CASSPGSGVGDTQYF,TRBJ2-3,TRBV7-3
CSVLAGANVLTF,TRBJ2-6,TRBV29-1
CASSIDLTYEQYF,TRBJ2-7,TRBV19
CASSVLGGAPTEAFF,TRBJ1-1,TRBV9
CASSARLDEQYF,TRBJ2-7,TRBV6-1
CASSRPGRDRFEQYF,TRBJ2-7,TRBV12-3/TRBV12-4
CASSEGPGEAFF,TRBJ1-1,TRBV6-1
CSASGRTSDPDTQYF,TRBJ2-3,TRBV20-1
CASSLARRGNQPQHF,TRBJ1-5,TRBV5-6
CASSLQGGTEAFF,TRBJ1-1,TRBV7-6
CASSSGTYLETQYF,TRBJ2-5,TRBV12-3/TRBV12-4
CASSFEVQQNEKLFF,TRBJ1-4,TRBV12-3/TRBV12-4
CASSPGGGGGFNEQFF,TRBJ2-1,TRBV12-3/TRBV12-4